This T cell receptor beta chain was identified during a study of OX40 agonist ivuxolimab in advanced cancers. Study as a whole: The dose-escalation cohort had hepatocellular carcinoma, melanoma, renal cell or head and neck cancer. At approximately 83% male, the cohort had a mean age of about 60 years, ranging from roughly 23 to 80.

Using immunoSEQ multiplex PCR, the repertoire was profiled, and TCRdb retains in-frame clones only, with some absent. The data contain approximately 50,000 clones, about 83% of them singletons. The germline V and J ends were trimmed by 2 bases and 3 bases, with 7 bases remaining between them. The CDR3 extends over 13 amino acids. Germline loops: CDR1 MNHEY, CDR2 SVGAGI. A note on this clone: Its cognate antigen is unknown.

Broader study findings: Circulating CD4+ and CD8+ T cells showed clonal expansion by week 6 at 0.1 to 3.0 mg/kg.

The starting material was CD4+ or CD8+ T cells sorted from blood, obtained in a trial of the OX40 agonist ivuxolimab. The rearrangement joins TRBV6-5 to TRBJ2-5; D might be TRBD1 (5 bases). The origin of this receptor is an adult with an advanced solid tumor such as melanoma, head and neck, liver or kidney cancer. The CDR3 DNA reads TGTGCCAGCAGTTACCGGACAAAAGAGACCCAGTACTTC. Protein: CASSYRTKETQYF.